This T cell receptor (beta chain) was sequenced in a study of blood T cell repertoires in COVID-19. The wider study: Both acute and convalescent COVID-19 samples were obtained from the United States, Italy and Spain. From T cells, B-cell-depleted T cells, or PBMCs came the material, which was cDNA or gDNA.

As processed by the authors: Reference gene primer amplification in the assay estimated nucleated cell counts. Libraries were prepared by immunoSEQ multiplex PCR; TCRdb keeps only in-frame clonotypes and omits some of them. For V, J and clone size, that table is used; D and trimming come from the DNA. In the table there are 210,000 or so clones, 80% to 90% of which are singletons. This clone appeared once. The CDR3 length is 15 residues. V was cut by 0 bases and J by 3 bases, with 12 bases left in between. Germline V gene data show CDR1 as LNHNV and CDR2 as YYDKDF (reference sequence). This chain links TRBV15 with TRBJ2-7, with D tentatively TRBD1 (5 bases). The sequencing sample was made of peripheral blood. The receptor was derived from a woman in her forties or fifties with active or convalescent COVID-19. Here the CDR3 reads CATSRDLQGNYEQYF. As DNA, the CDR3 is TGTGCCACCAGCAGAGATCTCCAGGGTAACTACGAGCAGTACTTC.